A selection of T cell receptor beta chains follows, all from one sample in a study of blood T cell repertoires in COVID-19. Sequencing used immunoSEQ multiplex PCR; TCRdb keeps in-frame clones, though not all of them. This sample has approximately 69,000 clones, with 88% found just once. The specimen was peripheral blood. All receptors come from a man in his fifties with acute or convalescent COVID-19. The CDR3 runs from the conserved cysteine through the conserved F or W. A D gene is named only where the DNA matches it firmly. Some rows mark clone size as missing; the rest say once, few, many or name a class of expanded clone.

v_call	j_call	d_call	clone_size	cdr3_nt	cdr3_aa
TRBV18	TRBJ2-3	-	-	TGTGCCAGCTCACCACCCCGGGGTGGGGGCACAGATACGCAGTATTTT	CASSPPRGGGTDTQYF
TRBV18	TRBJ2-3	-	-	TGTGCCAGCTCACGGGGGGATGAAGATACGCAGTATTTT	CASSRGDEDTQYF
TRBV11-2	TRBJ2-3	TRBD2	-	TGTGCCAGCAGCGCCGGGGGGGGGCCGTTTAGCACAGATACGCAGTATTTT	CASSAGGGPFSTDTQYF
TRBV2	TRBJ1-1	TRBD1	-	TGTGCCAGCAGAGCTGACAGGGAGGCGGCCACTGAAGCTTTCTTT	CASRADREAATEAFF
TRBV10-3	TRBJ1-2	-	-	TGTGCCATCAGTGACCTCCAGGGGAGGGATGGCTACACCTTC	CAISDLQGRDGYTF
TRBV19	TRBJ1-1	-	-	TGTGCCAGTTCGGGTTGGGGCCCTGAAGCTTTCTTT	CASSGWGPEAFF
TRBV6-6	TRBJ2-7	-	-	TGTGCCAGCAGTTACCGGAGGAGCTCCTACGAGCAGTACTTC	CASSYRRSSYEQYF
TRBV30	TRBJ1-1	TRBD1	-	TGTGCCTGGGGACAGGGAATGAACACTGAAGCTTTCTTT	CAWGQGMNTEAFF
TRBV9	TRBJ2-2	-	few	TGTGCCAGCAGCGCCCGCCTCCACATTAACACCGGGGAGCTGTTTTTT	CASSARLHINTGELFF
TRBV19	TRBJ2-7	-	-	TGTGCCAGTAGTATGGACAGTGAGGTGTCCTACGAGCAGTACTTC	CASSMDSEVSYEQYF
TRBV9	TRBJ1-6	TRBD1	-	TGTGCCAGCAGCGCGCAGGGGGTAGGTAATTCACCCCTCCACTTT	CASSAQGVGNSPLHF
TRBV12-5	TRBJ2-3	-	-	TGTGCTAGTGCCACCCGGGACGGGACTTTCGATACGCAGTATTTT	CASATRDGTFDTQYF
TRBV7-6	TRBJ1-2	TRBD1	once	TGTGCCAGCACTAAAACGCGACAGGGGGAAATAGGTGGCTACACCTTC	CASTKTRQGEIGGYTF
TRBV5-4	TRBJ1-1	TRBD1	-	TGTGCCAGCAGCGGGCGGGACAGATTGAACACTGAAGCTTTCTTT	CASSGRDRLNTEAFF
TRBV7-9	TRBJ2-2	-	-	TGTGCCAGCAGCCATGTCACCGGGGAGCTGTTTTTT	CASSHVTGELFF
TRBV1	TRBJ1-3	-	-	TGCACCAGCAGCCAAGAGTGTCGTCCGGCTGGAAACACCATATATTTT	CTSSQECRPAGNTIYF
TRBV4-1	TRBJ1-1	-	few	TGCGCCAGCAGCCCGGGGTTGAACACTGAAGCTTTCTTT	CASSPGLNTEAFF
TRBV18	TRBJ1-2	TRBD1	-	TGTGCCAGCTCACCACGGACAGGGAGGAACTATGGCTACACCTTC	CASSPRTGRNYGYTF
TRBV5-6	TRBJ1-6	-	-	TGTGCCAGCAGCCAATTACACAATTCACCCCTCCACTTT	CASSQLHNSPLHF
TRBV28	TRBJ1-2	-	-	TGTGCCAGCAGTATCAACAGGGTCCGGGGCTACACCTTC	CASSINRVRGYTF
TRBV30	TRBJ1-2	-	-	TGTGCCTGGAGTGTGGCAGGGCTTGGCTACACCTTC	CAWSVAGLGYTF
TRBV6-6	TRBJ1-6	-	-	TGTGCCAGCAGTTACACGGGGAGGTATAATTCACCCCTCCACTTT	CASSYTGRYNSPLHF
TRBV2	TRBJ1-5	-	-	TGTGCCAGCAGTGAGGTGGAAGGAGTTCAGCCCCAGCATTTT	CASSEVEGVQPQHF
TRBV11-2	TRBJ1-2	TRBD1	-	TGTGCCAGCAGCTTAATAGCCAGGGGGCCCCGCTATGGCTACACCTTC	CASSLIARGPRYGYTF
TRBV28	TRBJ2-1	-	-	TGTGCCAGCAGTTTTGGAGCGGCCACCGAGCAGTTCTTC	CASSFGAATEQFF
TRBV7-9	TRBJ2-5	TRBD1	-	TGTGCCAGCAGTCCACAGGGGACCTTTTTAGAGACCCAGTACTTC	CASSPQGTFLETQYF
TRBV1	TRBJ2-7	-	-	TGCACCAGCAGCCCCCTAGCTCAGGACGAGCAGTACTTC	CTSSPLAQDEQYF
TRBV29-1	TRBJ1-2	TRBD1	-	TGCAGCGTCCGGGGGGACAGGGCGAACTATGGCTACACCTTC	CSVRGDRANYGYTF
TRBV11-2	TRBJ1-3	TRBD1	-	TGTGCCAGCAGCCTGAGGACAGGGGAGGGAAACACCATATATTTT	CASSLRTGEGNTIYF
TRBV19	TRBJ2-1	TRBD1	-	TGTGCCAGTAGCCAATCGGACAGGGGGCATGGTGAGCAGTTCTTC	CASSQSDRGHGEQFF
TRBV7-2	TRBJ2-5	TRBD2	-	TGTGCCAGCAGCTTCGGACTAGCGGCAGAGACCCAGTACTTC	CASSFGLAAETQYF